The source of this TCR beta chain is a study of control samples from healthy donors and cancer patients. Between the trimmed V and J ends, which lost 1 base and 3 bases, there was a span of 0 bases. Germline V gene data show CDR1 as SGHTA and CDR2 as FQGTGA. This CDR3 is built from 11 residues. Some clones are missing from TCRdb's copy, which holds only in-frame ones; the method was immunoSEQ multiplex PCR. In the table there are hundreds of thousands of clones, roughly 82% of which are singletons. The material sequenced was PBMCs. The rearrangement links TRBV7-3 to TRBJ2-5; D is unclear. This sequence originates from a woman aged 60-75 years with lung cancer. The CDR3 loop reads CASSLKETQYF. In DNA form, the CDR3 reads TGTGCCAGCAGCTTAAAAGAGACCCAGTACTTC.